This is a list of T cell receptor beta chains from one sample in a study of early T cells in non-severe SARS-CoV-2 infection. TCRdb fed the 5' RACE reads into MiXCR, producing one record per CDR3 protein. The table records some 80,000 distinct CDR3 sequences, more than 10% of them present only once. Sequencing was performed on whole blood. Receptors originate from an adult who was a healthcare worker with PCR-confirmed SARS-CoV-2 infection or an uninfected control (not recorded which). Both conserved end residues are part of each CDR3. A D gene is named only where the DNA matches it firmly. Clone size is stated in some rows and not others, as once, few, many or a class when expanded.

CDR3 protein,CDR3 DNA,D gene,J gene,clone size,V gene
CASSPIMTGGTEAFF,TGTGCCAGCTCACCAATAATGACGGGGGGCACTGAAGCTTTCTTT,NA,TRBJ1-1,once,TRBV18
CASSFETSIYEQYF,TGTGCCAGCAGTTTCGAGACTAGCATATACGAGCAGTACTTC,TRBD2,TRBJ2-7,NA,TRBV28
CASSLWPGGGNQPQHF,TGTGCCAGCAGTTTATGGCCAGGCGGTGGCAATCAGCCCCAGCATTTT,NA,TRBJ1-5,NA,TRBV28
CASSQDTGQTGGNTIYF,TGTGCCAGCAGCCAAGATACCGGCCAGACCGGCGGAAACACCATATATTTT,NA,TRBJ1-3,NA,TRBV14
CSAHSGTTSYNEQFF,TGCAGCGCTCATTCCGGGACTACCTCCTACAATGAGCAGTTCTTC,TRBD2,TRBJ2-1,few,TRBV29-1
CASSLDLGLASYEQYF,TGTGCCAGCAGCTTAGATTTGGGACTAGCCTCCTACGAGCAGTACTTC,TRBD2,TRBJ2-7,many,TRBV7-9
CASSQEWASYEQYF,TGTGCCAGCAGCCAAGAGTGGGCCTCCTACGAGCAGTACTTC,NA,TRBJ2-7,NA,TRBV3-1
CASSLGTGGSYGYTF,TGTGCCAGCAGTTTGGGGACAGGGGGCAGCTATGGCTACACCTTC,TRBD1,TRBJ1-2,NA,TRBV28
CASSLGTGVEAFF,TGTGCCAGCAGCTTAGGTACAGGGGTTGAAGCTTTCTTT,TRBD1,TRBJ1-1,many,TRBV7-9
CASSSGAGAYNEQFF,TGTGCCAGCAGTTCCGGAGCGGGAGCCTACAATGAGCAGTTCTTC,TRBD2,TRBJ2-1,NA,TRBV5-4
CASIGDSVAFF,TGTGCCAGCATCGGTGACTCGGTGGCTTTCTTT,NA,TRBJ1-1,NA,TRBV6-1
CAWSRQPQHF,TGTGCCTGGAGTCGACAGCCCCAGCATTTT,NA,TRBJ1-5,few,TRBV30
CASSLRQFNSPLHF,TGTGCCAGCAGTTTGAGACAGTTTAATTCACCCCTCCACTTT,NA,TRBJ1-6,many,TRBV12-3/TRBV12-4
CASSSQTSGPLHF,TGTGCCAGCAGCTCTCAGACGAGCGGACCCCTCCACTTT,NA,TRBJ1-6,NA,TRBV5-6
CASSLWGQVDEQFF,TGTGCCAGCAGCTTGTGGGGTCAAGTCGATGAGCAGTTCTTC,NA,TRBJ2-1,few,TRBV5-5
CASSQGRTGLKNIQYF,TGTGCCAGCAGCCAAGGTCGGACAGGGCTTAAAAACATTCAGTACTTC,TRBD1,TRBJ2-4,NA,TRBV14
CATSDLRREGYNEQFF,TGTGCCACCAGTGATTTGCGGAGGGAGGGCTACAATGAGCAGTTCTTC,TRBD2,TRBJ2-1,NA,TRBV24-1
CSVEEPPGNTIYF,TGCAGCGTTGAAGAGCCACCAGGAAACACCATATATTTT,NA,TRBJ1-3,many,TRBV29-1
CSVLAGGETQYF,TGCAGTGTCCTAGCGGGAGGTGAGACCCAGTACTTC,TRBD2,TRBJ2-5,many,TRBV20-1
CARSFPGRRKGYTF,TGTGCCAGAAGCTTCCCAGGGAGAAGAAAGGGCTACACCTTC,NA,TRBJ1-2,few,TRBV5-3
CASSHETSLIYNEQFF,TGTGCCAGCAGCCATGAGACTAGCCTAATCTACAATGAGCAGTTCTTC,TRBD2,TRBJ2-1,many,TRBV7-8
CASSDSTSGSGSQYF,TGTGCCAGCAGTGACTCGACTAGCGGGAGTGGTTCGCAGTATTTT,TRBD2,TRBJ2-3,many,TRBV6-4
CASSLEALAANNEQFF,TGTGCCAGCAGCTTAGAAGCACTAGCGGCTAACAATGAGCAGTTCTTC,TRBD2,TRBJ2-1,few,TRBV11-2
CASSSGLNNEQFF,TGTGCCAGCAGCTCCGGACTTAACAATGAGCAGTTCTTC,NA,TRBJ2-1,many,TRBV7-3
CASSDPGTLNTEAFF,TGTGCCAGCAGTGATCCCGGGACATTGAACACTGAAGCTTTCTTT,NA,TRBJ1-1,few,TRBV28
CSTLTRGPSYEQYF,TGCAGTACCCTCACACGGGGACCCTCCTACGAGCAGTACTTC,NA,TRBJ2-7,few,TRBV20-1
CASSTQGGSPLHF,TGTGCCAGCAGCACCCAGGGAGGGTCACCCCTCCACTTT,NA,TRBJ1-6,few,TRBV7-8
CASSPGRSSGNTIYF,TGTGCCAGCAGCCCAGGACGGTCCTCTGGAAACACCATATATTTT,NA,TRBJ1-3,many,TRBV5-4
CASSPDPQGPSGNTIYF,TGTGCCAGCTCACCCGACCCCCAGGGCCCTTCTGGAAACACCATATATTTT,NA,TRBJ1-3,many,TRBV18
CASSPPGTGYTEAFF,TGTGCCAGCAGCCCACCCGGGACAGGGTACACTGAAGCTTTCTTT,TRBD1,TRBJ1-1,NA,TRBV11-1
CASSLSGDSYEQYF,TGTGCCAGCAGTTTATCTGGGGACTCCTACGAGCAGTACTTC,NA,TRBJ2-7,few,TRBV28
CASSSLGGNYNEQFF,TGTGCCAGCAGCTCCCTCGGCGGAAATTACAATGAGCAGTTCTTC,NA,TRBJ2-1,many,TRBV14
CASSQRQGIETQYF,TGTGCCAGCAGCCAAAGGCAGGGGATAGAGACCCAGTACTTC,NA,TRBJ2-5,few,TRBV3-1
CASSLRGVAGEQYF,TGTGCCAGCAGCCTTAGAGGGGTGGCGGGAGAGCAGTACTTC,NA,TRBJ2-7,many,TRBV28
CASFGPFSGEQYF,TGCGCCAGCTTTGGTCCCTTCTCGGGCGAGCAGTACTTC,NA,TRBJ2-7,NA,TRBV5-1
CASSVAALTDTQYF,TGCGCCAGCAGTGTAGCGGCCCTCACAGATACGCAGTATTTT,NA,TRBJ2-3,few,TRBV10-1
CASSSEGGYTEAFF,TGTGCCAGCAGCTCTGAAGGGGGCTACACTGAAGCTTTCTTT,TRBD1,TRBJ1-1,NA,TRBV7-9
CASSLVATDTQYF,TGTGCCAGCAGCTTAGTAGCGACAGATACGCAGTATTTT,NA,TRBJ2-3,few,TRBV13
CASSLMRSWGTEAFF,TGTGCCAGCAGCTTAATGAGGTCGTGGGGCACTGAAGCTTTCTTT,NA,TRBJ1-1,NA,TRBV7-6
CASSLKLTRLTGNTIYF,TGTGCCAGCAGTTTAAAGCTTACCAGGCTTACTGGAAACACCATATATTTT,NA,TRBJ1-3,NA,TRBV28
CSVVASGQETQYF,TGCAGCGTTGTGGCTAGCGGGCAAGAGACCCAGTACTTC,TRBD2,TRBJ2-5,few,TRBV29-1
CASSLGSNTGELFF,TGTGCCAGCAGCTTAGGGTCGAACACCGGGGAGCTGTTTTTT,NA,TRBJ2-2,NA,TRBV7-2
CAWGLAGVRNEQFF,TGTGCCTGGGGACTAGCGGGAGTCAGGAATGAGCAGTTCTTC,TRBD2,TRBJ2-1,NA,TRBV30
CATLGKGILSYNEQFF,TGTGCCACCCTAGGGAAGGGGATTCTCTCCTACAATGAGCAGTTCTTC,NA,TRBJ2-1,many,TRBV2
CSVTSGDVTDTQYF,TGCAGCGTCACTAGCGGAGACGTCACAGATACGCAGTATTTT,TRBD2,TRBJ2-3,NA,TRBV29-1
CASITSGRNEQYF,TGTGCCAGCATCACTAGCGGGAGGAACGAGCAGTACTTC,TRBD2,TRBJ2-7,NA,TRBV6-1
CASSKGLGDTDTQYF,TGCGCCAGCAGCAAGGGACTGGGGGACACAGATACGCAGTATTTT,NA,TRBJ2-3,NA,TRBV5-1
CASSLPGQGPIYF,TGTGCCAGCAGCTTACCCGGACAGGGGCCCATATATTTT,TRBD1,TRBJ1-3,few,TRBV7-8
CASSPTAGAPPYF,TGTGCCAGCAGCCCTACGGCGGGGGCCCCCCCGTACTTC,NA,TRBJ2-5,few,TRBV12-3/TRBV12-4
CASSLTPSYNNEQFF,TGTGCCAGCTCACTTACACCCAGCTATAACAATGAGCAGTTCTTC,NA,TRBJ2-1,few,TRBV18
CSARGPSGGEQYF,TGCAGTGCTAGAGGGCCGAGTGGTGGCGAGCAGTACTTC,NA,TRBJ2-7,few,TRBV20-1
CASSSGTKFPYEQYF,TGTGCCAGCAGTTCCGGGACAAAGTTCCCCTACGAGCAGTACTTC,NA,TRBJ2-7,NA,TRBV12-3/TRBV12-4
CASSLQYTGELFF,TGTGCCAGCAGCTTGCAGTACACCGGGGAGCTGTTTTTT,NA,TRBJ2-2,many,TRBV7-2
CASSKVLGRKFYEQYF,TGTGCCAGCAGCAAAGTCCTGGGACGGAAATTCTACGAGCAGTACTTC,NA,TRBJ2-7,few,TRBV21-1
CSASGRAVGELFF,TGCAGTGCTAGTGGGAGGGCAGTCGGGGAGCTGTTTTTT,TRBD2,TRBJ2-2,few,TRBV20-1
CAWNWEEKLFF,TGTGCCTGGAATTGGGAAGAAAAACTGTTTTTT,NA,TRBJ1-4,NA,TRBV30
CASSHRLAGEDTQYF,TGTGCCAGCAGCCACCGACTAGCGGGAGAAGATACGCAGTATTTT,TRBD2,TRBJ2-3,NA,TRBV7-9
CASSFTGGASYEQYF,TGTGCCAGCAGCTTTACGGGCGGGGCTTCCTACGAGCAGTACTTC,NA,TRBJ2-7,NA,TRBV11-2